The next 11 T cell receptor beta chains were all read from a single sample in a study of blood T cell repertoires in COVID-19. Profiling relied on immunoSEQ multiplex PCR, and the TCRdb table lists in-frame clones only, not all of them. The sample shows some 150,000 clones, approximately 86% of them seen only once. Sequences were obtained from peripheral blood. All receptors come from a woman aged 55-69 years who had recovered from COVID-19.

This sequence joins TRBV28 and TRBJ2-7; 14 bases align to TRBD2. CDR1 and CDR2 (germline): MDHEN, SYDVKM. This CDR3 is built from 16 residues. V shed 3 bases and J 3 bases; nucleotides not matched to a gene: 4. As DNA, the CDR3 is TGTGCCAGCAGTTTGTCCGGGACTAGCGGGGGCTACGAGCAGTACTTC. Amino acids: CASSLSGTSGGYEQYF.

The CDR3 sequence: CASSLMGVETQYF. DNA of the CDR3: TGTGCCAGCAGCTTAATGGGAGTGGAGACCCAGTACTTC. V is TRBV7-2 and J is TRBJ2-5; possibly TRBD2 for D (5 bases). V dropped 2 bases and J dropped 5 bases, with 9 bases sitting between them. This CDR3 has 13 residues. CDR1 is SGHTA, CDR2 FQGNSA, per germline.

The genes are TRBV18 and TRBJ2-3; 7 nucleotides line up with TRBD1. Germline CDR1 and CDR2: KGHSH and LQKENI. This CDR3 contains 14 residues. The ends lost 7 bases at V and 4 bases at J; junction bases unmatched: 8. CDR3 bases: TGTGCCAGCTTTACCGACAGGGTGGCAGATACGCAGTATTTT. Protein sequence: CASFTDRVADTQYF.

CDR3 residues: CASDRPNYGYTF. For the CDR3, the DNA is TGTGCCAGCGACAGGCCGAACTATGGCTACACCTTC. This chain uses TRBV6-5 with TRBJ1-2; perhaps TRBD1 as D (6 bases). The CDR3 is made up of 12 amino acids. Deletions cut 8 bases from V and 2 bases from J, with 9 bases between. Germline assignment: CDR1 MNHEY and CDR2 SVGAGI.

The chain couples TRBV5-1 to TRBJ2-3; D gene unclear. CDR1 is SGHRS and CDR2 is YFSETQ in the germline V gene. The CDR3 loop spans 14 amino acids. Trimming stripped 4 bases from V and 5 bases from J, with 14 bases between. In DNA form, the CDR3 reads TGCGCCAGCAGCGCGGCAGCCCTTGAAGATACGCAGTATTTT. This translates into CASSAAALEDTQYF.

This clone was observed a single time. V gene TRBV27 combines with J gene TRBJ1-1; maybe TRBD1 (5 bases). The CDR3 is 13 amino acids. V gave up 8 bases and J gave up 4 bases, with 14 bases separating them. Germline V gene data show CDR1 as MNHEY and CDR2 as SMNVEV (reference sequence). The CDR3 nucleotides are TGTGCCAGCTGCCCCGGGGGGGTCACTGAAGCTTTCTTT. As protein: CASCPGGVTEAFF.

This chain links TRBV24-1 with TRBJ2-1, with 7 bases that match TRBD2. The CDR3 covers 16 residues. V was pared by 4 bases and J by 6 bases, with 11 bases of the junction left unmatched. CDR1 is KGHDR, CDR2 SFDVKD, per germline. The CDR3 coding sequence is TGTGCCACCAGTGAGCCCGGGACTATGTCAATCAATGAGCAGTTCTTC. Its protein is CATSEPGTMSINEQFF.

This sequence joins TRBV18 and TRBJ1-1, with 8 bases that match TRBD1. V lost 0 bases to trimming and J lost 4 bases; unmatched junction nucleotides: 7. Germline V gives CDR1 KGHSH, CDR2 LQKENI. This CDR3 contains 16 residues. CDR3 residues: CASSPPGQGELTEAFF. The CDR3 region has the DNA TGTGCCAGCTCACCACCCGGACAGGGAGAACTCACTGAAGCTTTCTTT.

This clone showed up just once. The gene calls are TRBV3-1 (or the pseudogene TRBV3-2) and TRBJ1-1, with D possibly being TRBD1 (6 bases). The CDR3 sequence is 13 residues long. V was pared by 4 bases and J by 6 bases, with 12 bases between. Per the germline V gene, CDR1 is LGHDT and CDR2 is YNNKEL (reference sequence). The CDR3 sequence is CASSPGQRAEAFF. The DNA of the CDR3 is TGTGCCAGCAGCCCTGGACAGAGGGCTGAAGCTTTCTTT.

The rearrangement uses TRBV30 and TRBJ1-4, with D possibly matching TRBD1 (6 bases). The V gene lost 5 bases and the J gene lost 3 bases, with 10 bases spanning the gap. The CDR3 is made up of 13 amino acids. Germline lookup yields CDR1 GTSNPN and CDR2 SVGIG (reference sequence). This CDR3 reads CAWEGQPNEKLFF. The CDR3 DNA is TGTGCCTGGGAAGGACAGCCTAATGAAAAACTGTTTTTT.

This chain joins TRBV9 and TRBJ2-5; 7 bases map to TRBD2. Germline V gene sequence: CDR1 SGDLS, CDR2 YYNGEE. With V trimmed by 1 base and J by 0 bases, 3 bases remained unmatched. This CDR3 region has 15 residues. The CDR3 spells CASSVTAGYQETQYF. CDR3 nucleotide sequence: TGTGCCAGCAGCGTAACAGCGGGGTACCAAGAGACCCAGTACTTC. The variable domain in full, completed from reference TRBV9 and TRBJ2-5, reads DSGVTQTPKHLITATGQRVTLRCSPRSGDLSVYWYQQSLDQGLQFLIQYYNGEERAKGNILERFSAQQFPDLHSELNLSSLELGDSALYFCASSVTAGYQETQYFGPGTRLLVL.